The 14 T cell receptor beta chains given below trace back to one sample, sequenced in a study of T-cell memory formation after mild COVID-19. TCRdb re-called the 5' RACE reads through MiXCR, storing one row per CDR3 protein. The data contain some 130,000 distinct CDR3 sequences, less than 6.5% of them singletons. The sample consisted of PBMCs or a T cell subset sorted from them (not recorded which). These receptors all stem from an adult woman who had mild COVID-19 (a few samples of this study predate the infection). Cell type and time point are not known.

This clonotype was detected ten times or more. J is TRBJ2-2 and V is TRBV5-1; D is unclear. Between the trimmed V and J ends, which lost 3 bases and 7 bases, there was a span of 10 bases. The length of the CDR3 is 13 residues. The germline V gene has CDR1 SGHRS and CDR2 YFSETQ. CDR3 residues: CASSYDPNGELFF. The DNA for the CDR3 is TGCGCCAGCAGCTATGACCCCAACGGGGAGCTGTTTTTT.

This clonotype was counted many times. The genes are TRBV5-6 and TRBJ1-1; D may be TRBD1 (6 bases). V lost 4 bases, J lost 5 bases, and 12 bases lay in between. Germline CDR1 reads SGHDT; CDR2 reads YYEEEE. CDR3 length: 13 amino acids. The CDR3 region has the DNA TGTGCCAGCAGCAGAAGGACAGCGACTGAAGCTTTCTTT. It translates to CASSRRTATEAFF.

This clonotype appeared a few times. J is TRBJ2-5 and V is TRBV12-3 or TRBV12-4; 8 positions agree with TRBD1. Trimming removed 3 bases from V and 4 bases from J; junction bases left unmatched: 4. The CDR3 loop spans 14 amino acids. The CDR3 nucleotides read TGTGCCAGCAGTTTTGCCAGGGGGCGAGAGACCCAGTACTTC. Amino acids: CASSFARGRETQYF.

The sample holds a few counts of this clonotype. The rearrangement uses TRBV2 and TRBJ2-4, with D unclear. Trimming took off 0 bases at V and 0 bases at J, with 18 bases between the two ends. This CDR3 comprises 19 residues. The V gene's germline CDR1 is SNHLY and CDR2 FYNNEI. For the CDR3, the DNA is TGTGCCAGCAGTGAAGCCCTCACCACCTCTGGTTTAGCCAAAAACATTCAGTACTTC. This sequence encodes CASSEALTTSGLAKNIQYF. The full variable domain, its missing parts supplied by reference TRBV2 and TRBJ2-4, is EPEVTQTPSHQVTQMGQEVILRCVPISNHLYFYWYRQILGQKVEFLVSFYNNEISEKSEIFDDQFSVERPDGSNFTLKIRSTKLEDSAMYFCASSEALTTSGLAKNIQYFGAGTRLSVL.

The chain carries TRBV28 and TRBJ1-6, with TRBD1 as a possible D gene (5 bases). Germline CDR1 is MDHEN and CDR2 is SYDVKM. V was trimmed by 2 bases and J by 7 bases, leaving 24 bases between them. The CDR3 is 19 amino acids. The CDR3 DNA sequence: TGTGCCAGCAGTTTACCGTCAGCAGGGTTAATCGGCGAGAATTCACCCCTCCACTTT. Translation gives CASSLPSAGLIGENSPLHF.

The chain combines TRBV30 with TRBJ2-1; the D gene is possibly TRBD1 (5 bases). There are 11 residues in the CDR3. CDR1 and CDR2 (germline): GTSNPN, SVGIG (reference sequence). The V and J ends lost 5 bases and 9 bases respectively, with 11 bases between them. The CDR3 nucleotides are TGTGCCTGGGCAGGGTACCGTGAGCAGTTCTTC. Translating gives CAWAGYREQFF.

J is TRBJ2-2 and V is TRBV7-8; a weak D match, TRBD2 (6 bases). Germline V gene sequence: CDR1 SGHVS, CDR2 FQNEAQ. The V end was cut by 1 base, the J end by 1 base, with 19 bases between. There are 19 residues in the CDR3. CDR3 coding DNA: TGTGCCAGCAGCTTAGTAGAGTCTCGGCGGGGCGGGAACACCGGGGAGCTGTTTTTT. Its protein is CASSLVESRRGGNTGELFF.

This clonotype was observed a few times. V usage is TRBV9 and J usage is TRBJ1-3, with D perhaps matching TRBD1 (5 bases). Germline assignment: CDR1 SGDLS and CDR2 YYNGEE. Trimming cost V 4 bases and J 6 bases, with 14 bases left between them. This CDR3 has 14 residues. The CDR3 region is CASSPAVGVNTIYF. CDR3 DNA sequence: TGTGCCAGCAGCCCAGCGGTGGGGGTAAACACCATATATTTT.

Ten or more counts support this clonotype. The genes are TRBV7-3 and TRBJ2-5, with no clear D. The CDR3 loop spans 13 amino acids. Germline V gene sequence: CDR1 SGHTA, CDR2 FQGTGA. V lost 5 bases and J 2 bases, leaving 9 bases between the germline ends. The CDR3 coding sequence is TGTGCCAGCAGCCGCGATCGACAAGAGACCCAGTACTTC. Its protein is CASSRDRQETQYF. Based on the CDR3 plus reference TRBV7-3 and TRBJ2-5, the full variable domain is GAGVSQTPSNKVTEKGKYVELRCDPISGHTALYWYRQSLGQGPEFLIYFQGTGAADDSGLPNDRFFAVRPEGSVSTLKIQRTERGDSAVYLCASSRDRQETQYFGPGTRLLVL.

This clonotype was detected ten times or more. This rearrangement joins TRBV7-3 to TRBJ2-1; D is uncertain. Germline CDR1 and CDR2: SGHTA and FQGTGA. This CDR3 has 14 amino acids. Trimming took off 1 base at V and 2 bases at J, with 6 bases between the two ends. This CDR3 reads CASSLKGAYNEQFF. The DNA for the CDR3 is TGTGCCAGCAGCTTAAAAGGAGCCTACAATGAGCAGTTCTTC. The full variable domain, completed using reference TRBV7-3 and TRBJ2-1, is GAGVSQTPSNKVTEKGKYVELRCDPISGHTALYWYRQSLGQGPEFLIYFQGTGAADDSGLPNDRFFAVRPEGSVSTLKIQRTERGDSAVYLCASSLKGAYNEQFFGPGTRLTVL.

This clonotype was picked up a small number of times. This chain joins TRBV4-2 and TRBJ2-1; 9 nucleotides agree with TRBD2. V trimming: 2 bases; J trimming: 0 bases; junction bases outside the gene matches: 8. This CDR3 has 18 residues. CDR1 LGHNA and CDR2 YNFKEQ come from the germline V gene. CDR3 sequence (DNA): TGTGCCAGCAGCCAAACTCTTAGCGGGGGAGGCTCCTACAATGAGCAGTTCTTC. Translating it yields CASSQTLSGGGSYNEQFF.

The chain couples TRBV14 to TRBJ2-7; perhaps TRBD1 as D (6 bases). The length of the CDR3 is 17 residues. Trimming took off 0 bases at V and 2 bases at J, with 17 bases between the two ends. Germline-derived CDR1 and CDR2 are SGHDN and FVKESK. CDR3 nucleotides: TGTGCCAGCAGCCAAGATGGGCCGGGACACTGGACCTACGAGCAGTACTTC. It specifies CASSQDGPGHWTYEQYF.

A few counts support this clonotype. The chain combines TRBV7-9 with TRBJ1-1; the match to TRBD1 covers 9 bases. The CDR3 length is 15 residues. After removal of 7 bases from V and 4 bases from J, the junction contained 10 bases not matched to a gene. Looked up from germline, CDR1 is SEHNR and CDR2 is FQNEAQ (reference sequence). DNA for the CDR3: TGTGCCAGCAACCAGAACAGGGGGCAGGTCACTGAAGCTTTCTTT. Translating it yields CASNQNRGQVTEAFF.

A few counts support this clonotype. CDR3 bases: TGCAGTGCTAGTGAGTCGGCAGGGGTCCCAGATACGCAGTATTTT. Its translation: CSASESAGVPDTQYF. This chain uses TRBV20-1 with TRBJ2-3; perhaps TRBD1 as D (6 bases). V was pared by 3 bases and J by 4 bases, with 17 bases between. This CDR3 is 15 amino acids long. Germline V gene lookup returns CDR1 DFQATT and CDR2 SNEGSKA (reference sequence).